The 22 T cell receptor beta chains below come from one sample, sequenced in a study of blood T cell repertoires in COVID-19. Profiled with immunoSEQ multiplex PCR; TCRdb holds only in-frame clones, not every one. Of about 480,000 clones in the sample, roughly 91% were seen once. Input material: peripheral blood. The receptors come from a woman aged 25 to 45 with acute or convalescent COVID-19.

CDR3 in DNA: TGTGCCAGTAGTATGGCACAGACGAACACCGGGGAGCTGTTTTTT. This encodes CASSMAQTNTGELFF. V is TRBV19 and J is TRBJ2-2; D is unresolved. Trimming left V 3 bases short and J 0 bases short, with 8 bases between. CDR3 size: 15 residues. Germline V gene sequence: CDR1 LNHDA, CDR2 SQIVND (reference sequence).

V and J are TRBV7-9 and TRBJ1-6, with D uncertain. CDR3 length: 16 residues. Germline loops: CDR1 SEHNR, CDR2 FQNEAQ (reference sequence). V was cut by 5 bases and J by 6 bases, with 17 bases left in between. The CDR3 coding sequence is TGTGCCAGCAGCCCGATCGTTGTAGCGAGTAATTCACCCCTCCACTTT. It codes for CASSPIVVASNSPLHF. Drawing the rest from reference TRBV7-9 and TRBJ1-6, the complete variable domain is DTGVSQNPRHKITKRGQNVTFRCDPISEHNRLYWYRQTLGQGPEFLTYFQNEAQLEKSRLLSDRFSAERPKGSFSTLEIQRTEQGDSAMYLCASSPIVVASNSPLHFGNGTRLTVT.

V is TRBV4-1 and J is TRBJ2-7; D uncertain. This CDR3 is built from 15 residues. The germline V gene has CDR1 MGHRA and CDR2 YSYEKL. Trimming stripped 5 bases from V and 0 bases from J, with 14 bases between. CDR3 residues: CASSVSASSSYEQYF. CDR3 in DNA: TGCGCCAGCAGCGTAAGCGCTTCCAGCTCCTACGAGCAGTACTTC.

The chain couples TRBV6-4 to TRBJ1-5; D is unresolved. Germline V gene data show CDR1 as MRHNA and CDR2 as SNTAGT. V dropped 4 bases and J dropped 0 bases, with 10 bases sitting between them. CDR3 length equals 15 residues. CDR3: CASSAYTDSNQPQHF. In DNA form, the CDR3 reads TGTGCCAGCAGTGCGTATACAGATAGCAATCAGCCCCAGCATTTT.

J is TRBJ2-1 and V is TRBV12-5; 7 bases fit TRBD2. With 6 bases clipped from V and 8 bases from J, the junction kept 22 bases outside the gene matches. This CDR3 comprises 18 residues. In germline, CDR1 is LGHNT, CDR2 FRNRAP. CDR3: CASGRDYSFLKGVDEQFF. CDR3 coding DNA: TGTGCTAGTGGCCGGGACTACTCCTTTCTCAAAGGTGTCGATGAGCAGTTCTTC.

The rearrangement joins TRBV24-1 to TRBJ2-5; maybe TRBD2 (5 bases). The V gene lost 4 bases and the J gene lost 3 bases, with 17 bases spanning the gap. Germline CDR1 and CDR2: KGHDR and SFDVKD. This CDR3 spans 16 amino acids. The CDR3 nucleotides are TGTGCCACCAGTGAGCCAACGGGAAGAGGAGAAGAGACCCAGTACTTC. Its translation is CATSEPTGRGEETQYF.

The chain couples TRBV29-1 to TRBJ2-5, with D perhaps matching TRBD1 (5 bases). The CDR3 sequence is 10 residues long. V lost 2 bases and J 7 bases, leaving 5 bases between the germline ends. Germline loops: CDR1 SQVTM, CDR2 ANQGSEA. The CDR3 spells CSVERGTQYF. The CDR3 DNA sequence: TGCAGCGTTGAAAGGGGGACCCAGTACTTC.

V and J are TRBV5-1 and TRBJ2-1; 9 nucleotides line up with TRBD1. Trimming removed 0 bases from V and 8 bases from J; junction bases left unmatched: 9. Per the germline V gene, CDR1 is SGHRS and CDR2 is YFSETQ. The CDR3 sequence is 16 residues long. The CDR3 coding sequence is TGCGCCAGCAGCTTGGTACAGGGGGCTTTCGGGGATGAGCAGTTCTTC. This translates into CASSLVQGAFGDEQFF.

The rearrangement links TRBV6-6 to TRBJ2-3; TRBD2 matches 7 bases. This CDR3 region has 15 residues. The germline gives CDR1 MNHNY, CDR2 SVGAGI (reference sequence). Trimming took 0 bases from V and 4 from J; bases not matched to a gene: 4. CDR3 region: CASSYSTAGADTQYF. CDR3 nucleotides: TGTGCCAGCAGTTACTCGACCGCGGGGGCAGATACGCAGTATTTT.

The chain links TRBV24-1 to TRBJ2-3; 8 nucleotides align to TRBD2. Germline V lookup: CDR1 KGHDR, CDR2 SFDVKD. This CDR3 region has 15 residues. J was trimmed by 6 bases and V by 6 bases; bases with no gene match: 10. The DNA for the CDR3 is TGTGCCACCAGTTTTGAGCGGGGGCCCCCGGATACGCAGTATTTT. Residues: CATSFERGPPDTQYF.

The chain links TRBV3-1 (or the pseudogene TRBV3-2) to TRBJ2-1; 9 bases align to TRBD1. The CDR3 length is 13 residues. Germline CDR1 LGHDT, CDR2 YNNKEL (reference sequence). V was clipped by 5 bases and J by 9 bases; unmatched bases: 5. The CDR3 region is CASSYRGLSEQFF. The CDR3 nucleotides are TGTGCCAGCAGCTACAGGGGGCTCAGTGAGCAGTTCTTC.

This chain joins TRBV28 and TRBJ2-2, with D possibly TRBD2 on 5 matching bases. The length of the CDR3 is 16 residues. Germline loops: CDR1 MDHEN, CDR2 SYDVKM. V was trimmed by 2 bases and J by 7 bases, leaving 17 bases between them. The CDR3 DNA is TGTGCCAGCAGTTTAAGAGGGCAATCGTGGAGCGGGGAGCTGTTTTTT. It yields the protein CASSLRGQSWSGELFF.

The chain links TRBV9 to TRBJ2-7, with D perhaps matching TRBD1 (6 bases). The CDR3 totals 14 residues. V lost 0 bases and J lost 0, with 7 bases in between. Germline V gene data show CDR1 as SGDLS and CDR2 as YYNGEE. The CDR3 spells CASSVEGHSYEQYF. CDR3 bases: TGTGCCAGCAGCGTAGAGGGACACTCCTACGAGCAGTACTTC.

CDR3 sequence reads: CATSPPGGSYNEQFF. The CDR3 bases are TGTGCCACCAGTCCGCCGGGGGGCTCCTACAATGAGCAGTTCTTC. The V call is TRBV24-1, the J call TRBJ2-1, with TRBD2 matching 7 bases. V was pared by 6 bases and J by 0 bases, with 4 bases of the junction left unmatched. The CDR3 has 15 amino acids. Germline V lookup: CDR1 KGHDR, CDR2 SFDVKD.

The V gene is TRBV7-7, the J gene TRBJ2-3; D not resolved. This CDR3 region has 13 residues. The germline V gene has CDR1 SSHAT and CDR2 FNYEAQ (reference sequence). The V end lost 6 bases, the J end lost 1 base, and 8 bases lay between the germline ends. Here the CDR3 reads CASSLSGTDTQYF. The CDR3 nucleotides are TGTGCCAGCAGTTTGAGCGGCACAGATACGCAGTATTTT.

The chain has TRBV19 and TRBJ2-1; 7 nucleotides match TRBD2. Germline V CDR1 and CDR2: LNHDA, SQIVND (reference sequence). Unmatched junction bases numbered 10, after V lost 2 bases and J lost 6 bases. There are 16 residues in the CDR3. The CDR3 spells CASSISWLGGFNEQFF. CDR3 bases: TGTGCCAGTAGTATATCCTGGCTCGGGGGGTTCAATGAGCAGTTCTTC.

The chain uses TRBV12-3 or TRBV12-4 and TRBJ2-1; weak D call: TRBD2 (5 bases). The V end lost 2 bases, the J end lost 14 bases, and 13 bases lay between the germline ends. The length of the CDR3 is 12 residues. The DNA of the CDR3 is TGTGCCAGCAGTTTACCCCCGGGGTGGGAGTTCTTC. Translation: CASSLPPGWEFF.

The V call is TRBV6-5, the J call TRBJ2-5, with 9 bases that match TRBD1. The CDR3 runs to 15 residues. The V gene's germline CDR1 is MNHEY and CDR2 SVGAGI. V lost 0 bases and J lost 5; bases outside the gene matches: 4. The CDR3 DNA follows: TGTGCCAGCAGTTACTCGGGACAGGGTTTTGAGACCCAGTACTTC. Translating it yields CASSYSGQGFETQYF.

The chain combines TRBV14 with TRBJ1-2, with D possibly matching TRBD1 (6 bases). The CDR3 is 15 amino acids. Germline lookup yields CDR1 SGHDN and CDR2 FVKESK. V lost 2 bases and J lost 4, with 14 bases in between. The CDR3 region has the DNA TGTGCCAGCAGCCAATTCGGACAGACAGTCTATGGCTACACCTTC. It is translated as CASSQFGQTVYGYTF.

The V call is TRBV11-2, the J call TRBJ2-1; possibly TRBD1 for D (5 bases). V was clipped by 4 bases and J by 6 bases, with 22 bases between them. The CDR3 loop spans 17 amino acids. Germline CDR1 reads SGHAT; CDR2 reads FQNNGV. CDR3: CASSSHLGWGQGNEQFF. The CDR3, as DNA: TGTGCCAGCAGCTCCCATCTGGGGTGGGGCCAAGGCAATGAGCAGTTCTTC.

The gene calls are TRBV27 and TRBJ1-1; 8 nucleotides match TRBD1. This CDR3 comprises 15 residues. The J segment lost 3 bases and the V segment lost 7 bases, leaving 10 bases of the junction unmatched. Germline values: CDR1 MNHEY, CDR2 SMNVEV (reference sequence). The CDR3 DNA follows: TGTGCCAGCATAAACGACAGGGGATTGTACACTGAAGCTTTCTTT. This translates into CASINDRGLYTEAFF.

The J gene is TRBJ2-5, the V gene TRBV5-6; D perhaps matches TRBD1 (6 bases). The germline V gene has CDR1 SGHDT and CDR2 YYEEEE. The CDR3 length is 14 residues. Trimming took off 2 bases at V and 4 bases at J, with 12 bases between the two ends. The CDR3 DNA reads TGTGCCAGCAGCTTATTTGAGGGGGTAGAGACCCAGTACTTC. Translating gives CASSLFEGVETQYF.